The sequence of this TCR beta chain was determined in a study of T cells in Graves' hyperthyroidism and ophthalmopathy. This clonotype has at least ten counts. The CDR3 regions of TCR beta were amplified from RNA transcripts. The HTBI set primed first-round TCR CDR3 RT-PCR. TCRdb analysed the multiplex PCR reads with MiXCR anew, one entry per CDR3 protein. Of a few hundred thousand distinct CDR3 sequences listed, about 18% are singletons. V was clipped by 4 bases and J by 5 bases, with 9 bases between them. The CDR3 covers 14 residues. CDR1 and CDR2 (germline): SNHLY, FYNNEI. V usage is TRBV2 and J usage is TRBJ1-6; no clear D. The sequencing input was blood. The clonotype was recovered from a man between 18 and 29 years old with Graves' ophthalmopathy. The DNA of the CDR3 is TGTGCCAGCAGTGTCGGACGGAATAATTCACCCCTCCACTTT. As protein: CASSVGRNNSPLHF.